One sample yielded the 5 T cell receptor beta chains listed below, sequenced in a study of beta chain features in type 1 diabetes (dated by TCRdb to 2016 to 2018). To prepare the library, the immunoSEQ multiplex PCR assay was applied. The High Capacity cDNA Reverse Transcription Kit was used to reverse transcribe all of the isolated RNA, meaning that expressed TCRB transcripts were what got sequenced. The clones in this table, taken by TCRdb from immuneACCESS, are in-frame only. Not every clone is retained; where verified, under half of the shortfall comes from an unresolved V gene, and the cause of the rest is unknown. In this sample the table shows 130,000 or so clones, roughly 9.3% of which occur a single time. The ten biggest clones cover 0.65% of the sample. Sequenced: central memory CD4+ T cells from blood. These receptors were taken from a woman in her thirties or forties in good health.

The V call is TRBV2, the J call TRBJ1-4, with TRBD1 as a possible D gene (5 bases). The CDR3 has 15 residues. The ends were cut back, 1 base at V and 7 bases at J, with 13 bases in the middle. The germline CDR1 and CDR2 sequences are SNHLY and FYNNEI. The DNA of the CDR3 is TGTGCCAGCAGTGAAGGGCGCAGGGCACGTGAAAAACTGTTTTTT. It yields the protein CASSEGRRAREKLFF.

The V and J genes are TRBV5-1 and TRBJ1-2, with TRBD1 identical over 10 bases. Germline trimming cut 4 bases from V and 8 bases from J; bases unmatched to any gene: 8. CDR1 and CDR2 from the germline V gene are SGHRS and YFSETQ. The CDR3 extends over 14 amino acids. CDR3 nucleotide sequence: TGCGCCAGCAGCACACCGGGACAGGGGATCGGCTACACCTTC. Translation: CASSTPGQGIGYTF.

This rearrangement joins TRBV11-1 to TRBJ2-2, with D unclear. CDR1 and CDR2 (germline): SGHAT, FQDESV (reference sequence). V shed 0 bases and J shed 1 base, with 6 bases lying between them. CDR3 length equals 15 residues. The CDR3 region is CASSLAPGNTGELFF. CDR3 sequence (DNA): TGTGCCAGCAGCTTAGCCCCAGGGAACACCGGGGAGCTGTTTTTT.

CDR3 protein: CASSQSPSGGLDTQYF. CDR3 nucleotides: TGCGCCAGCAGCCAATCACCATCGGGGGGTTTGGATACGCAGTATTTT. This rearrangement joins TRBV4-3 to TRBJ2-3; 7 nucleotides line up with TRBD2. V lost 2 bases to trimming and J lost 6 bases; unmatched junction nucleotides: 11. The CDR3 covers 16 residues. Germline CDR1 LGHNA, CDR2 YSLEER.

This chain links TRBV21-1 with TRBJ1-5; the table's TRBD1 call for D was not verified on the DNA. TRBV21-1 is a pseudogene locus. This CDR3 spans 17 amino acids. CDR3: CASSNFWATTYNQPQHF. The CDR3 DNA reads TGTGCCAGCAGCAACTTCTGGGCCACCACGTACAATCAGCCCCAGCATTTT.